These T cell receptor beta chains were read from a single sample in a study of blood T cell repertoires in COVID-19. Only in-frame clones appear in the TCRdb table, and some are missing; sequencing was by immunoSEQ multiplex PCR. The sample records 250,000 or so clones, roughly nine tenths being singletons. Sequencing input: peripheral blood. Every receptor here comes from a man in his sixties with acute or convalescent COVID-19. The CDR3 runs from the conserved cysteine through the conserved F or W. Fields, in order: V gene, D gene, J gene, clone size, CDR3 DNA, CDR3 protein. The D gene is left open where the match is weak. Clone size is given for some rows only: seen once, a few or many times, or a class if the clone is expanded.

TRBV5-1,NA,TRBJ2-7,NA,TGCGCCAGCAGCTGGACCTTTCAAAGACAGGTCTCCTACGAGCAGTACTTC,CASSWTFQRQVSYEQYF
TRBV5-1,NA,TRBJ2-1,NA,TGCGCCAGCAGCTTGGTAGCGGACAATGAGCAGTTCTTC,CASSLVADNEQFF
TRBV27,TRBD1,TRBJ2-7,NA,TGTGCCAGCAGTCCCTCCGGGACAGGGAACTCCTACGAGCAGTACTTC,CASSPSGTGNSYEQYF
TRBV6-5,NA,TRBJ2-3,NA,TGTGCCAGCAGTTACTCGGGCAGGGTTGCAGATACGCAGTATTTT,CASSYSGRVADTQYF
TRBV18,TRBD1,TRBJ2-1,NA,TGTGCCAGCTCACCACCGAGGACAGGGATAAATGAGCAGTTCTTC,CASSPPRTGINEQFF
TRBV28,NA,TRBJ2-2,NA,TGTGCCAGCAGCTCAGCCCCGGTCAGGGGGGACACCGGGGAGCTGTTTTTT,CASSSAPVRGDTGELFF
TRBV4-2,TRBD2,TRBJ2-7,NA,TGTGCCAGCAGCCCCCCCCCGGCTAGCGGGTTCTACGAGCAGTACTTC,CASSPPPASGFYEQYF
TRBV2,NA,TRBJ2-7,NA,TGTGCCAGCAGTGACCCCAGTATGAACTACGAGCAGTACTTC,CASSDPSMNYEQYF
TRBV7-3,NA,TRBJ1-1,NA,TGTGCCAGCAGCCCAGAGGGAGGGCGGACTGAAGCTTTCTTT,CASSPEGGRTEAFF
TRBV2,TRBD1,TRBJ1-2,NA,TGTGCCAGCAGTGAAGCGGGACAGGCGAACATTGCTAACTATGGCTACACCTTC,CASSEAGQANIANYGYTF
TRBV25-1,TRBD1,TRBJ1-5,NA,TGTGCCAGCAGTAAACAGGGGAACAATCAGCCCCAGCATTTT,CASSKQGNNQPQHF
TRBV10-2,TRBD2,TRBJ2-5,NA,TGCGCCAGCAGTGAGTCTCCAACTAGCGGACAAGAGACCCAGTACTTC,CASSESPTSGQETQYF
TRBV19,TRBD2,TRBJ2-2,NA,TGTGCCAGTAGTATAGCGGGAGGAAAAGGCGACACCGGGGAGCTGTTTTTT,CASSIAGGKGDTGELFF
TRBV5-1,TRBD2,TRBJ2-1,NA,TGCGCCAGCAGCTTTCCTTTCCCCCCGCGGGAGAAAGTTGAGCAGTTCTTC,CASSFPFPPREKVEQFF
TRBV19,TRBD2,TRBJ2-2,NA,TGTGCCAGTAGTATCACTAGCGGGAGGGCCGTAGCCGGGGAGCTGTTTTTT,CASSITSGRAVAGELFF
TRBV11-3,TRBD1,TRBJ2-7,NA,TGTGCCAGCAGCTTAGGTGGACAGGGGATGAACGAGCAGTACTTC,CASSLGGQGMNEQYF
TRBV28,TRBD2,TRBJ2-7,NA,TGTGCCACCCTGGGTCGGACTAGCGGCTACGAGCAGTACTTC,CATLGRTSGYEQYF
TRBV27,NA,TRBJ2-1,NA,TGTGCCAGCGGCCAAGACTACTTATCCTACAATGAGCAGTTCTTC,CASGQDYLSYNEQFF
TRBV4-1,NA,TRBJ1-5,once,TGCGCCAGCAGCCAAGTTTGGCCTAGCAATCAGCCCCAGCATTTT,CASSQVWPSNQPQHF
TRBV3-1/TRBV3-2,TRBD1,TRBJ1-5,NA,TGTGCCAGCAGCCCGCAGCCGTTAGGGGGCGGTCAGCCCCAGCATTTT,CASSPQPLGGGQPQHF
TRBV5-1,NA,TRBJ2-5,NA,TGCGCCAGCAGCTTGACCGACAGGAGTCAGTACTTC,CASSLTDRSQYF
TRBV24-1,NA,TRBJ1-2,NA,TGTGCCACCAGTGACTCCGGGACACGTGCCGTGGAAGGAGGCTACACCTTC,CATSDSGTRAVEGGYTF
TRBV12-5,TRBD2,TRBJ2-1,NA,TGTGCTAGTGGTTTGGCCGAAGGGCTAGCGGGAAGGATCTTC,CASGLAEGLAGRIF
TRBV11-3,NA,TRBJ2-2,NA,TGTGCCAGCGCCGGGGGACCCTCCCCGAACGGGGAGCTGTTTTTT,CASAGGPSPNGELFF
TRBV5-5,NA,TRBJ1-5,NA,TGTGCCAGCAGTCCGGTGGGGGGTAGCAATCAGCCCCAGCATTTT,CASSPVGGSNQPQHF
TRBV28,TRBD1,TRBJ1-1,NA,TGTGCCAGCAGTTATCCGATCGGGACAGGGTCAGGTGAAGCTTTCTTT,CASSYPIGTGSGEAFF
TRBV11-2,TRBD1,TRBJ1-1,NA,TGTGCCAGCAGCTCTCGGACAGGGTCTAGAACTGAAGCTTTCTTT,CASSSRTGSRTEAFF
TRBV7-2,TRBD2,TRBJ2-1,NA,TGTGCCAGCAGCCAGGGACTAGCGGGAGGGAGCGATGAGCAGTTCTTC,CASSQGLAGGSDEQFF
TRBV10-3,TRBD1,TRBJ1-3,NA,TGTGCCATCAGTTCGGACAGGGACGTCGGAAACACCATATATTTT,CAISSDRDVGNTIYF
TRBV15,NA,TRBJ1-3,NA,TGTGCCACCAGCAGAGATAAGGGGTCTGGAAACACCATATATTTT,CATSRDKGSGNTIYF
TRBV7-8,TRBD1,TRBJ1-5,few,TGTGCCAGCAGCTTGGACAGGGGCGCGGGCAATCAGCCCCAGCATTTT,CASSLDRGAGNQPQHF
TRBV5-5,TRBD1,TRBJ2-7,NA,TGTGCCAGCAGCTTGGCGCAGGAGGCACAGGGGGAGCAGTACTTC,CASSLAQEAQGEQYF
TRBV19,TRBD1,TRBJ2-1,few,TGTGCCAGTACCCGGACAGGGGATAGGAATGAGCAGTTCTTC,CASTRTGDRNEQFF
TRBV28,TRBD1,TRBJ2-1,NA,TGTGCCAGCAGCGGACAGGGGGGAACCTACAATGAGCAGTTCTTC,CASSGQGGTYNEQFF
TRBV11-2,TRBD2,TRBJ2-7,NA,TGTGCCAGCACCATCGACGGACTAGCGGGAGGCTACGAGCAGTACTTC,CASTIDGLAGGYEQYF
TRBV4-3,NA,TRBJ2-3,NA,TGCGCCAGCAGCCAAGTTTGGGGGCGAGATACGCAGTATTTT,CASSQVWGRDTQYF
TRBV5-1,NA,TRBJ2-3,NA,TGCGCCAGCAGCGCCACCGGCGGTCCCCGCACAGATACGCAGTATTTT,CASSATGGPRTDTQYF
TRBV29-1,NA,TRBJ1-2,NA,TGCAGCGTTGACAATGGCTACACCTTC,CSVDNGYTF
TRBV19,NA,TRBJ2-1,NA,TGTGCCAGTAGTATTCAGGTGGGTGAGCAGTTCTTC,CASSIQVGEQFF
TRBV5-1,NA,TRBJ1-2,NA,TGCGCCAGCAGCTTGGCCAGTCAGGCGAACTATGGCTACACCTTC,CASSLASQANYGYTF
TRBV7-9,TRBD1,TRBJ1-3,NA,TGTGCCAGCAGCCAGCCGGAAAGGGACAGGTCCCCTGGAAACACCATATATTTT,CASSQPERDRSPGNTIYF